The 32 T cell receptor beta chains below were found in one sample sequenced in a study of shared clonotypes between healthy human individuals. The method was immunoSEQ multiplex PCR; TCRdb's version includes in-frame clones alone and lacks a portion of them. In the table there are 2 million to 2.5 million clones, 95% of which are singletons. Specimen: naive CD4+ T cells sorted from blood. Subset of the sample: CD45RA+ positively selected. These receptors were taken from a man in his late teens or twenties in good health.

This clone was observed a few times. V gene TRBV28 combines with J gene TRBJ1-2; D call uncertain. Per germline, CDR1 MDHEN and CDR2 SYDVKM. The length of the CDR3 is 15 residues. The ends were cut back, 0 bases at V and 2 bases at J, with 10 bases in the middle. The CDR3 loop is CASSLWLARNYGYTF. Here the CDR3 DNA reads TGTGCCAGCAGTTTATGGCTCGCAAGGAACTATGGCTACACCTTC.

The V gene is TRBV11-2, the J gene TRBJ2-6, with 7 nucleotides matching TRBD1. V shed 8 bases, J shed 3 bases, and the junction held 10 bases outside the gene matches. Germline V CDR1 and CDR2: SGHAT, FQNNGV. The CDR3 loop spans 16 amino acids. CDR3 sequence: CASRQGQFFGANVLTF. The CDR3 DNA reads as TGTGCCAGCCGACAGGGACAGTTCTTTGGGGCCAACGTCCTGACTTTC.

V is TRBV7-9 and J is TRBJ2-7, with TRBD2 matching 11 bases. The CDR3 spans 14 residues. The ends lost 1 base at V and 5 bases at J; junction bases unmatched: 1. Per the germline V gene, CDR1 is SEHNR and CDR2 is FQNEAQ (reference sequence). The CDR3 sequence is CASSLEGLADEQYF. Here the CDR3 DNA reads TGTGCCAGCAGCTTAGAGGGACTAGCGGACGAGCAGTACTTC.

The chain is built from TRBV21-1 and TRBJ1-5. TRBV21-1 is a known pseudogene. The CDR3 covers 15 residues. The CDR3 region has the DNA TGTGCCAGCACCTCACTTAGGCGGGGTAGGCAGCCCCAGCATTTT. Amino acid sequence: CASTSLRRGRQPQHF.

The chain recombines TRBV30 with TRBJ2-7; D uncertain. This CDR3 has 13 residues. Germline values: CDR1 GTSNPN, CDR2 SVGIG (reference sequence). V was shortened by 2 bases and J by 3 bases, with 11 bases between the two germline ends. CDR3 in amino acids: CAWSLYSGYEQYF. CDR3 DNA sequence: TGTGCCTGGAGTTTATACTCGGGCTACGAGCAGTACTTC.

The chain recombines TRBV28 with TRBJ1-6; 7 bases are shared with TRBD1. J lost 5 bases, V lost 5 bases, and 15 bases had no gene match. CDR1 and CDR2 (germline): MDHEN, SYDVKM. This CDR3 is 18 amino acids long. The CDR3 protein is CASSLLQGKRGNNSPLHF. In DNA, the CDR3 is TGTGCCAGCAGTCTTTTACAGGGGAAAAGAGGGAATAATTCACCCCTCCACTTT. Drawing the rest from reference TRBV28 and TRBJ1-6, the complete variable domain is DVKVTQSSRYLVKRTGEKVFLECVQDMDHENMFWYRQDPGLGLRLIYFSYDVKMKEKGDIPEGYSVSREKKERFSLILESASTNQTSMYLCASSLLQGKRGNNSPLHFGNGTRLTVT.

The genes are TRBV10-3 and TRBJ2-6; D is unresolved. The germline V gene encodes CDR1 ENHRY and CDR2 SYGVKD. The CDR3 has 17 residues. The germline V and J ends were trimmed by 0 bases and 3 bases, with 12 bases remaining between them. CDR3 DNA: TGTGCCATCAGTGAGTCCGAAGGTTTTGTTGGGGCCAACGTCCTGACTTTC. Translated, it gives CAISESEGFVGANVLTF.

The V call is TRBV7-9, the J call TRBJ2-2; no firm D call. With 2 bases removed from V and 0 bases from J, the gap between germline ends came to 7 bases. Looked up from germline, CDR1 is SEHNR and CDR2 is FQNEAQ (reference sequence). This CDR3 region has 15 residues. CDR3 bases: TGTGCCAGCAGCTTAAGTACACCGAACACCGGGGAGCTGTTTTTT. It yields the protein CASSLSTPNTGELFF.

The chain uses TRBV5-1 and TRBJ2-2; 8 nucleotides match TRBD2. There are 17 residues in the CDR3. With V trimmed by 4 bases and J by 4 bases, 12 bases remained unmatched. Looked up from germline, CDR1 is SGHRS and CDR2 is YFSETQ. This CDR3 reads CASSIGSGSVITGELFF. Here the CDR3 DNA reads TGCGCCAGCAGCATTGGAAGCGGGAGCGTCATCACCGGGGAGCTGTTTTTT.

The genes are TRBV5-1 and TRBJ2-7; TRBD2 aligns across 7 bases. Per germline, CDR1 SGHRS and CDR2 YFSETQ. CDR3 length: 16 amino acids. V shed 4 bases and J 5 bases; nucleotides not matched to a gene: 15. The CDR3 sequence: CASSEGPRAGWNEQYF. The CDR3 DNA is TGCGCCAGCAGCGAGGGTCCTAGAGCGGGGTGGAACGAGCAGTACTTC.

The J gene is TRBJ1-2, the V gene TRBV28, with D perhaps matching TRBD1 (6 bases). V was cut by 7 bases and J by 5 bases, with 17 bases left in between. This CDR3 is 14 amino acids long. Germline assignment: CDR1 MDHEN and CDR2 SYDVKM. CDR3 region: CASTEGGGLYGYTF. CDR3 bases: TGTGCCAGCACCGAGGGAGGGGGACTATATGGCTACACCTTC.

To note about this clone: Other DNA variants within this sample encode the same CDR3. The J gene is TRBJ1-1, the V gene TRBV18; 8 nucleotides match TRBD1. Germline CDR1 reads KGHSH; CDR2 reads LQKENI. J was trimmed by 5 bases and V by 3 bases; bases with no gene match: 5. This CDR3 is 14 amino acids long. The CDR3 nucleotides read TGTGCCAGCTCACCCCTGACAGGGGATACTGAAGCTTTCTTT. This gives the protein CASSPLTGDTEAFF.

This chain links TRBV2 with TRBJ2-1, with 9 bases that match TRBD2. The J segment lost 7 bases and the V segment lost 7 bases, leaving 5 bases of the junction unmatched. Per germline, CDR1 SNHLY and CDR2 FYNNEI. The CDR3 is made up of 13 amino acids. CDR3 loop: CASMRGGRNEQFF. As DNA, the CDR3 is TGTGCCAGCATGCGGGGGGGTCGAAATGAGCAGTTCTTC.

The chain combines TRBV6-5 with TRBJ1-1; no firm D call. Germline V CDR1 and CDR2: MNHEY, SVGAGI. The V and J ends lost 7 bases and 1 base respectively, with 4 bases between them. CDR3 length equals 11 residues. CDR3 DNA sequence: TGTGCCAGCAAAAGGAACACTGAAGCTTTCTTT. Translation: CASKRNTEAFF.

This chain uses TRBV7-2 with TRBJ2-2; D not certain. Germline values: CDR1 SGHTA, CDR2 FQGNSA. V lost 4 bases and J 5 bases, leaving 8 bases between the germline ends. The CDR3 is 13 residues long. DNA of the CDR3: TGTGCCAGCAGCTCTTGGGGAACCGGGGAGCTGTTTTTT. Translation gives CASSSWGTGELFF.

This chain joins TRBV5-1 and TRBJ1-2; D is ambiguous. The V end lost 3 bases, the J end lost 1 base, and 7 bases lay between the germline ends. Germline V gene data show CDR1 as SGHRS and CDR2 as YFSETQ. The CDR3 is 13 amino acids. CDR3 in amino acids: CASSYGNNYGYTF. The DNA of the CDR3 is TGCGCCAGCAGCTACGGGAATAACTATGGCTACACCTTC.

This chain uses TRBV27 with TRBJ2-6; D is undetermined. Trimming cost V 5 bases and J 2 bases, with 1 base left between them. The CDR3 length is 12 residues. Germline V CDR1 and CDR2: MNHEY, SMNVEV (reference sequence). CDR3 nucleotide sequence: TGTGCCAGCAGTGCTGGGGCCAACGTCCTGACTTTC. This encodes CASSAGANVLTF.

This sequence joins TRBV6-1 and TRBJ2-2; possible D gene TRBD2, 6 bases. Germline lookup yields CDR1 MNHNS and CDR2 SASEGT. CDR3 length equals 16 residues. Trimming stripped 0 bases from V and 4 bases from J, with 12 bases between. CDR3 loop: CASSEAGGAGTGELFF. Written as DNA, the CDR3 is TGTGCCAGCAGTGAAGCCGGCGGGGCGGGCACCGGGGAGCTGTTTTTT.

The V call is TRBV30, the J call TRBJ1-4; D is ambiguous. Germline CDR1 reads GTSNPN; CDR2 reads SVGIG (reference sequence). This CDR3 comprises 13 residues. The V and J ends lost 2 bases and 8 bases respectively, with 12 bases between them. CDR3 in amino acids: CAWSSGFREKLFF. The CDR3 DNA reads TGTGCCTGGAGTAGCGGGTTTCGGGAAAAACTGTTTTTT.

This chain connects TRBV10-2 to TRBJ1-5; a possible D gene is TRBD1 (6 bases). The V end was cut by 7 bases, the J end by 2 bases, with 15 bases between. CDR1 WSHSY and CDR2 SAAADI come from the germline V gene. The CDR3 extends over 15 amino acids. The DNA for the CDR3 is TGCGCCAGCAAGACTAGGGGGGACGGCAATCAGCCCCAGCATTTT. Translating it yields CASKTRGDGNQPQHF.

The chain employs TRBV5-1 and TRBJ2-3; 9 nucleotides agree with TRBD1. J gave up 0 bases and V 3 bases, and 2 bases lay outside the gene matches. The CDR3 sequence is 15 residues long. Germline V lookup: CDR1 SGHRS, CDR2 YFSETQ. CDR3 region: CASSWTGESTDTQYF. Here the CDR3 DNA reads TGCGCCAGCAGCTGGACAGGGGAAAGCACAGATACGCAGTATTTT.

This clone came up once. This chain joins TRBV7-7 and TRBJ2-1; 8 nucleotides line up with TRBD2. This CDR3 contains 13 residues. Germline assignment: CDR1 SSHAT and CDR2 FNYEAQ (reference sequence). CDR3 residues: CASGAGTYNEQFF. The CDR3 nucleotides read TGTGCTAGCGGGGCAGGAACTTACAATGAGCAGTTCTTC.

The rearrangement joins TRBV21-1 to TRBJ2-7; the table assigns TRBD1, which was not confirmed against the DNA. TRBV21-1 is given as a pseudogene. The CDR3 totals 15 residues. The CDR3 sequence: CASTKRYRWSYEQYF. The CDR3 DNA sequence: TGTGCCAGCACCAAAAGATACAGGTGGTCCTACGAGCAGTACTTC.

The chain carries TRBV28 and TRBJ2-1; D uncertain. This CDR3 has 11 amino acids. Between the trimmed V and J ends, which lost 1 base and 7 bases, there was a span of 2 bases. Germline CDR1 MDHEN, CDR2 SYDVKM. In DNA form, the CDR3 reads TGTGCCAGCAGTTTATTGAATGAGCAGTTCTTC. Amino acids: CASSLLNEQFF.

The chain links TRBV5-1 to TRBJ2-7, with TRBD2 matching over 7 bases. V shed 4 bases and J 2 bases; nucleotides not matched to a gene: 9. CDR1 is SGHRS, CDR2 YFSETQ, per germline. The CDR3 spans 15 residues. The CDR3: CASSIRAGDAYEQYF. CDR3 coding DNA: TGCGCCAGCAGCATTCGCGCGGGAGATGCCTACGAGCAGTACTTC.

The chain combines TRBV4-3 with TRBJ1-4, with TRBD1 matching over 7 bases. V trimming: 0 bases; J trimming: 3 bases; junction bases outside the gene matches: 7. Germline V gives CDR1 LGHNA, CDR2 YSLEER. This CDR3 contains 17 residues. The CDR3 protein is CASSQDPKGAANEKLFF. The CDR3 coding sequence is TGCGCCAGCAGCCAAGATCCCAAGGGGGCGGCTAATGAAAAACTGTTTTTT.

The chain employs TRBV5-1 and TRBJ2-1, with 8 bases identical to TRBD2. Germline CDR1 reads SGHRS; CDR2 reads YFSETQ. The CDR3 has 15 amino acids. After removal of 2 bases from V and 7 bases from J, the junction contained 8 bases not matched to a gene. CDR3 in amino acids: CASSFRSGSWNEQFF. Written as DNA, the CDR3 is TGCGCCAGCAGCTTTAGGAGCGGGAGTTGGAATGAGCAGTTCTTC.

CDR3 in DNA: TGCAGTTGGGCTGGGACATCTGAAGCTTTCTTT. It encodes CSWAGTSEAFF. The chain couples TRBV20-1 to TRBJ1-1; D perhaps matches TRBD1 (6 bases). From germline, CDR1 is DFQATT and CDR2 SNEGSKA (reference sequence). V was shortened by 8 bases and J by 6 bases, with 13 bases between the two germline ends. The CDR3 is made up of 11 amino acids.

This chain uses TRBV2 with TRBJ2-5; 11 bases line up with TRBD2. The CDR3 runs to 17 residues. Germline trimming cut 0 bases from V and 2 bases from J; bases unmatched to any gene: 5. Per the germline V gene, CDR1 is SNHLY and CDR2 is FYNNEI. The CDR3: CASSEAIASGRQETQYF. The CDR3 DNA is TGTGCCAGCAGTGAAGCGATCGCTAGCGGGAGGCAAGAGACCCAGTACTTC.

Details on this clone: Other DNA sequences in this sample translate to the same CDR3. The chain employs TRBV7-9 and TRBJ2-5, with D possibly matching TRBD1 (5 bases). Germline V lookup: CDR1 SEHNR, CDR2 FQNEAQ (reference sequence). Trimming left V 5 bases short and J 5 bases short, with 6 bases between. The CDR3 has 11 amino acids. The CDR3 is CASSPGETQYF. DNA of the CDR3: TGTGCCAGCAGCCCAGGGGAGACCCAGTACTTC.

This chain connects TRBV5-1 to TRBJ2-5; the D gene is possibly TRBD2 (7 bases). Trimming stripped 4 bases from V and 5 bases from J, with 21 bases between. This CDR3 is 16 amino acids long. The V gene's germline CDR1 is SGHRS and CDR2 YFSETQ. DNA for the CDR3: TGCGCCAGCAGCCGTACCCCAGGGGAGGGCGGTGAGACCCAGTACTTC. Translating it yields CASSRTPGEGGETQYF.

This chain joins TRBV28 and TRBJ2-2, with TRBD1 matching over 7 bases. The V and J ends lost 6 bases and 2 bases, in that order; junction bases with no gene match: 6. This CDR3 has 15 amino acids. Germline V gives CDR1 MDHEN, CDR2 SYDVKM. CDR3 sequence reads: CASRIQGTNTGELFF. As DNA, the CDR3 is TGTGCCAGCAGGATACAGGGGACCAACACCGGGGAGCTGTTTTTT.